Ten or more counts support the clone carrying this TCR beta chain. As yet, its antigen is unknown. This entry is derived from a study of blood T cells in healthy people across ages. Broader study findings: Unsorted PBMCs blocked a conclusive comparison of naive and antigen-experienced cells. Considered underestimates were the diversity estimates obtained from one million T cells. TCR beta diversity correlated strongly with naive T cell percentage. Per million T cells, the diversity of TCR beta decreased roughly linearly as age advanced.

PCR was performed a second time for roughly 7 to 12 cycles using a sample-barcoded 5' primer and a J-beta primer mix. A single record per CDR3 protein comes from TCRdb applying MiXCR to the 5' RACE reads. The data contain approximately 1.5 million distinct CDR3 sequences, roughly 30% of them seen just once; the ten biggest clones take up 11%. The sequenced sample was blood. This clonotype was obtained from a woman younger than 45 in good health.

CDR3 nucleotides: TGTGCCAGCAGCTTACAGGATGGTCAGCCCCAGCATTTT. Its protein is CASSLQDGQPQHF. The chain links TRBV7-2 to TRBJ1-5; D gene uncertain. Trimming cost V 2 bases and J 6 bases, with 8 bases left between them. There are 13 residues in the CDR3. In germline, CDR1 is SGHTA, CDR2 FQGNSA.